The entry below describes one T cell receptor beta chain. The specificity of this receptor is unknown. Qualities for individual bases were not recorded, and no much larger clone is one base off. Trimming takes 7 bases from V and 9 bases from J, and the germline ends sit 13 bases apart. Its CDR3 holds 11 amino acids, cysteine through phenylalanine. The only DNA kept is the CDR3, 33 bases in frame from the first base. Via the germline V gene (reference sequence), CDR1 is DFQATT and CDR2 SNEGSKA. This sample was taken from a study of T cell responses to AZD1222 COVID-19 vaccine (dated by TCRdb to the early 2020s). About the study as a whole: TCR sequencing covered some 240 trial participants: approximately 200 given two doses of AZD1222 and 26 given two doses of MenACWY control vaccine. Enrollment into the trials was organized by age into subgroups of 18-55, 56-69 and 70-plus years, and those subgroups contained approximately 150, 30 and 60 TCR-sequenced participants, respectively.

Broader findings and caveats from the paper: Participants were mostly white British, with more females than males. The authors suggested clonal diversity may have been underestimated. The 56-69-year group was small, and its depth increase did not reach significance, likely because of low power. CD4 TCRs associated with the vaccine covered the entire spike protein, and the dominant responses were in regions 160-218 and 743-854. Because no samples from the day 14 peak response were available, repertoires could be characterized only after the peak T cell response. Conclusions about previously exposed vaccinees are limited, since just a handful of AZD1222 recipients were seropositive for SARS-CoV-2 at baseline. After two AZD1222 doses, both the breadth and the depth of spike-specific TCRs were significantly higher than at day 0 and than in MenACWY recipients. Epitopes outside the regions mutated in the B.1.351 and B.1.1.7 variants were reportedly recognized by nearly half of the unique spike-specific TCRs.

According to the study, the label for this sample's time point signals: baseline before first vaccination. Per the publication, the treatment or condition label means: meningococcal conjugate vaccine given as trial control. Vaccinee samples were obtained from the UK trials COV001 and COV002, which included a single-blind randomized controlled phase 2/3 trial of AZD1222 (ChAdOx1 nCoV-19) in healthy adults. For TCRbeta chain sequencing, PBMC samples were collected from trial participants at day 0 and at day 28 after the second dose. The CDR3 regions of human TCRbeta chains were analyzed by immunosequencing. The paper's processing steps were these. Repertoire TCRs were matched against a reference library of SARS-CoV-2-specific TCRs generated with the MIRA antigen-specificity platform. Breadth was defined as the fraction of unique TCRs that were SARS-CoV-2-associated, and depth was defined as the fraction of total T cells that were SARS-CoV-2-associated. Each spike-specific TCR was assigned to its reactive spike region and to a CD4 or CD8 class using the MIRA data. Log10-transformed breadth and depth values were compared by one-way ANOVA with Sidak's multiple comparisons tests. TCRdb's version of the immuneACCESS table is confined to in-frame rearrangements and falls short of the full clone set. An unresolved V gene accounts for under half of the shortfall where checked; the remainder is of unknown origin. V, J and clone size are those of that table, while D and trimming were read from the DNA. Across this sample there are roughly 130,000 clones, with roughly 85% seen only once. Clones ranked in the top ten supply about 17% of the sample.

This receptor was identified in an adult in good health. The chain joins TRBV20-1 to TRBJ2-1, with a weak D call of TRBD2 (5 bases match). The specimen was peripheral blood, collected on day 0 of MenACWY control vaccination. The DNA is TGCAGTGTCCCGGACTCCCGTGAGCAGTTCTTC. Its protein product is CSVPDSREQFF.